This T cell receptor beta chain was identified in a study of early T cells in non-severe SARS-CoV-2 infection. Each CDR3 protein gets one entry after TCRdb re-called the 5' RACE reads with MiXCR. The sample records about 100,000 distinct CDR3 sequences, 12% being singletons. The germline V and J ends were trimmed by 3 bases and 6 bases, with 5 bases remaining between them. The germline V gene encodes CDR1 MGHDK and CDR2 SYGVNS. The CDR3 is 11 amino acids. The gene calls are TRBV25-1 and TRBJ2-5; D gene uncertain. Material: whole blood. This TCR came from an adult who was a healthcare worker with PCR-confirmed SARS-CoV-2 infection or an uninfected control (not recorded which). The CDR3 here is CASSDPKTQYF. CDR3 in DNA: TGTGCCAGCAGTGATCCAAAGACCCAGTACTTC.